This TCR beta chain was documented in a study of blood T cell repertoires in COVID-19. Original processing notes: Reference gene primer amplification gave nucleated cell count estimates. Generated by immunoSEQ multiplex PCR, the TCRdb table keeps only in-frame clones and is missing some. Clone size and V and J calls were adopted from that table, with D and trimming inferred from the DNA. The sample holds more than 110,000 clones; approximately 91% are singletons and the top ten take more than 9%. The CDR3 consists of 13 residues. V trimming: 6 bases; J trimming: 4 bases; junction bases outside the gene matches: 2.

The sequenced sample was peripheral blood. The source of this sequence is a man in his fifties with active or convalescent COVID-19. The chain joins TRBV12-3 or TRBV12-4 to TRBJ2-7; 11 bases line up with TRBD2. The CDR3 nucleotides are TGTGCCAGCAGCTCTAGCGGGAGGTACGAGCAGTACTTC. This encodes CASSSSGRYEQYF.